Following are 28 T cell receptor beta chains from one sample sequenced in a study of blood T cell repertoires in COVID-19. Sequencing used immunoSEQ multiplex PCR; TCRdb keeps in-frame clones, though not all of them. The sample shows just over 350,000 clones, less than 90% of them seen only once. The sequenced sample was PBMCs or T cells enriched from blood (not recorded which). The source of these receptors is a woman under 40 who had recovered from COVID-19.

V and J are TRBV27 and TRBJ2-4; D is ambiguous. The length of the CDR3 is 13 residues. Trimming pared 3 bases from V and 8 bases from J, leaving 11 bases between. The germline gives CDR1 MNHEY, CDR2 SMNVEV (reference sequence). This CDR3 reads CASSFSRNDIQYF. Here the CDR3 DNA reads TGTGCCAGCAGTTTTAGCCGGAACGACATTCAGTACTTC.

The V call is TRBV5-4, the J call TRBJ1-2, with D possibly being TRBD1 (6 bases). Germline-derived CDR1 and CDR2 are SGHNT and YYREEE (reference sequence). CDR3 size: 13 residues. Trimming took off 5 bases at V and 7 bases at J, with 15 bases between the two ends. In DNA, the CDR3 is TGTGCCAGCAGACCTACAGGGTTCGGTGGCTACACCTTC. The encoded protein is CASRPTGFGGYTF.

This clone was observed once. The chain joins TRBV7-9 to TRBJ2-7, with TRBD1 identical over 8 bases. CDR1 SEHNR and CDR2 FQNEAQ come from the germline V gene (reference sequence). With V trimmed by 4 bases and J by 0 bases, 5 bases remained unmatched. CDR3 length: 15 amino acids. The CDR3 bases are TGTGCCAGCAGCTCCCGGGACAGGACCTCCTACGAGCAGTACTTC. This translates into CASSSRDRTSYEQYF.

The rearrangement links TRBV4-2 to TRBJ2-3; TRBD2 might be the D (6 bases). V dropped 6 bases and J dropped 0 bases, with 16 bases sitting between them. The CDR3 runs to 16 residues. The germline V gene encodes CDR1 LGHNA and CDR2 YNFKEQ. This CDR3 is CASSSEGSSSTDTQYF. CDR3 nucleotide sequence: TGTGCCAGCAGTTCGGAGGGTTCTTCTAGCACAGATACGCAGTATTTT.

The chain carries TRBV6-5 and TRBJ1-1; D is ambiguous. Germline CDR1 and CDR2: MNHEY and SVGAGI. The CDR3 consists of 14 residues. Between the trimmed V and J ends, which lost 5 bases and 0 bases, there was a span of 10 bases. In nucleotides, the CDR3 is TGTGCCAGCAGTACAGCCCCCATGAACACTGAAGCTTTCTTT. It encodes CASSTAPMNTEAFF.

The chain links TRBV28 to TRBJ1-4; 10 positions agree with TRBD1. CDR3 length: 16 residues. Germline V gene sequence: CDR1 MDHEN, CDR2 SYDVKM. Trimming at V came to 2 bases and at J to 8 bases, leaving 8 bases not matched to a gene. CDR3 sequence: CASSLGTGTGVEKLFF. CDR3 in DNA: TGTGCCAGCAGTTTAGGAACCGGGACAGGGGTCGAAAAACTGTTTTTT.

CDR3 DNA: TGTGCCATCAGTGAGTTAACAGGCGGTGAGCAGTTCTTC. As protein: CAISELTGGEQFF. J is TRBJ2-1 and V is TRBV10-3; D is perhaps TRBD1 (5 bases). V was cut by 1 base and J by 9 bases, with 10 bases left in between. There are 13 residues in the CDR3. CDR1 is ENHRY and CDR2 is SYGVKD in the germline V gene.

CDR3 in DNA: TGTGCCAGCAGCTCCGGGACAGGGGGAGGCGGGGAGCTGTTTTTT. Its translation: CASSSGTGGGGELFF. The genes are TRBV3-1 (or the pseudogene TRBV3-2) and TRBJ2-2; 11 bases agree with TRBD1. Germline assignment: CDR1 LGHDT and CDR2 YNNKEL (reference sequence). CDR3 length: 15 amino acids. With V trimmed by 5 bases and J by 7 bases, 6 bases remained unmatched.

The chain employs TRBV13 and TRBJ2-7; TRBD1 matches 7 bases. Germline assignment: CDR1 PRHDT and CDR2 FYEKMQ (reference sequence). The length of the CDR3 is 13 residues. V gave up 6 bases and J gave up 7 bases; unmatched junction bases: 9. CDR3 coding DNA: TGTGCCAGCAGTCCGATACCAGGGGGTGAGCAGTACTTC. This encodes CASSPIPGGEQYF.

This chain uses TRBV18 with TRBJ1-2; 7 bases line up with TRBD1. Germline CDR1 is KGHSH and CDR2 is LQKENI. The V segment lost 2 bases and the J segment 4 bases; nucleotides outside the gene matches: 4. The CDR3 totals 14 residues. CDR3 in amino acids: CASSPEGQLYGYTF. CDR3 nucleotide sequence: TGTGCCAGCTCACCAGAGGGACAGCTCTATGGCTACACCTTC.

V and J are TRBV4-1 and TRBJ2-6; a possible D gene is TRBD1 (5 bases). Germline loops: CDR1 MGHRA, CDR2 YSYEKL. CDR3 size: 15 residues. Trimming cost V 0 bases and J 7 bases, with 10 bases left between them. DNA for the CDR3: TGCGCCAGCAGCCAAGACTCCCAGGGAGCCAACGTCCTGACTTTC. Residues: CASSQDSQGANVLTF.

The chain joins TRBV6-6 to TRBJ2-3; D is perhaps TRBD2 (6 bases). Per germline, CDR1 MNHNY and CDR2 SVGAGI (reference sequence). The CDR3 is 16 residues long. With 10 bases removed from V and 0 bases from J, the gap between germline ends came to 20 bases. DNA for the CDR3: TGTGCCACCACCACCGATGGGGGGAGGAGCACAGATACGCAGTATTTT. Amino acid sequence: CATTTDGGRSTDTQYF.

The CDR3 DNA follows: TGTGCCAGCAGCTCCTCGACAGGGGGCAGAGAAAAACTGTTTTTT. This sequence encodes CASSSSTGGREKLFF. The chain links TRBV5-4 to TRBJ1-4, with TRBD1 identical over 10 bases. The V and J ends lost 3 bases and 8 bases, in that order; junction bases with no gene match: 7. The V gene's germline CDR1 is SGHNT and CDR2 YYREEE (reference sequence). This CDR3 has 15 amino acids.

The chain couples TRBV2 to TRBJ2-7, with a weak D call TRBD1 (5 bases). The germline V gene encodes CDR1 SNHLY and CDR2 FYNNEI. Trimming removed 7 bases from V and 2 bases from J, with 9 bases in between. This CDR3 has 12 amino acids. CDR3: CASNRQAYEQYF. The CDR3 nucleotides are TGTGCCAGCAACAGGCAGGCCTACGAGCAGTACTTC.

The chain recombines TRBV5-1 with TRBJ2-5; TRBD2 matches at 8 bases. The germline V gene encodes CDR1 SGHRS and CDR2 YFSETQ. Unmatched junction bases numbered 8, after V lost 4 bases and J lost 0 bases. The CDR3 contains 16 residues. The CDR3, as DNA: TGCGCCAGCAGCCCCGGGGCGGGGGGCTACCAAGAGACCCAGTACTTC. Protein: CASSPGAGGYQETQYF.

Concerning this clone itself: A read error may be the cause here, since a much bigger clone is one base away. The V gene is TRBV2, the J gene TRBJ1-1, with D possibly matching TRBD1 (5 bases). With 4 bases removed from V and 1 base from J, the gap between germline ends came to 7 bases. In germline, CDR1 is SNHLY, CDR2 FYNNEI. The CDR3 sequence is 13 residues long. The CDR3 is CASSVRGNTEAFF. CDR3 DNA sequence: TGTGCCAGCAGTGTAAGGGGGAACACTGAAGCTTTCTTT. The variable domain in full, completed from reference TRBV2 and TRBJ1-1, reads EPEVTQTPSHQVTQMGQEVILRCVPISNHLYFYWYRQILGQKVEFLVSFYNNEISEKSEIFDDQFSVERPDGSNFTLKIRSTKLEDSAMYFCASSVRGNTEAFFGQGTRLTVV.

J is TRBJ1-2 and V is TRBV13; D is undetermined. V was clipped by 3 bases and J by 7 bases, with 18 bases between them. The germline V gene has CDR1 PRHDT and CDR2 FYEKMQ (reference sequence). The CDR3 extends over 15 amino acids. The CDR3 bases are TGTGCCAGCAGCTTGCAGGCAACTGGGCACGGTGGCTACACCTTC. Translation: CASSLQATGHGGYTF.

V usage is TRBV7-9 and J usage is TRBJ2-5; 9 bases are a match to TRBD2. The CDR3 has 16 residues. V gave up 5 bases and J gave up 0 bases; unmatched junction bases: 7. Germline CDR1 SEHNR, CDR2 FQNEAQ (reference sequence). In nucleotides, the CDR3 is TGTGCCAGCAGCGTATGGTCTAGCGGGAACCAAGAGACCCAGTACTTC. The encoded protein is CASSVWSSGNQETQYF. The variable domain in full, completed from reference TRBV7-9 and TRBJ2-5, reads DTGVSQNPRHKITKRGQNVTFRCDPISEHNRLYWYRQTLGQGPEFLTYFQNEAQLEKSRLLSDRFSAERPKGSFSTLEIQRTEQGDSAMYLCASSVWSSGNQETQYFGPGTRLLVL.

The chain uses TRBV19 and TRBJ1-5, with 9 nucleotides matching TRBD1. With 6 bases clipped from V and 3 bases from J, the junction kept 6 bases outside the gene matches. Germline assignment: CDR1 LNHDA and CDR2 SQIVND (reference sequence). This CDR3 has 15 residues. The CDR3 region has the DNA TGTGCCAGTAGCAGACGACAGGGGGACAATCAGCCCCAGCATTTT. The encoded protein is CASSRRQGDNQPQHF.

J is TRBJ1-5 and V is TRBV27; the match to TRBD1 covers 8 bases. Germline V gene lookup returns CDR1 MNHEY and CDR2 SMNVEV (reference sequence). V lost 6 bases to trimming and J lost 3 bases; unmatched junction nucleotides: 7. The CDR3 totals 15 residues. This CDR3 reads CASSQDRGVNQPQHF. Here the CDR3 DNA reads TGTGCCAGCAGCCAAGACAGGGGCGTCAATCAGCCCCAGCATTTT.

The CDR3 DNA sequence: TGTGCCAGCAGCGTAGGTACAGGGGCTTTCGTTAACTATGGCTACACCTTC. It encodes CASSVGTGAFVNYGYTF. This chain uses TRBV9 with TRBJ1-2, with 7 bases matching TRBD1. V was clipped by 0 bases and J by 1 base; unmatched bases: 9. The length of the CDR3 is 17 residues. Germline values: CDR1 SGDLS, CDR2 YYNGEE.

The rearrangement joins TRBV7-9 to TRBJ1-2; 10 positions match TRBD1. This CDR3 has 16 residues. CDR1 is SEHNR and CDR2 is FQNEAQ in the germline V gene (reference sequence). V shed 1 base, J shed 5 bases, and the junction held 7 bases outside the gene matches. For the CDR3, the DNA is TGTGCCAGCAGCTTAGGAGACAGGGGGCGCGAGTATGGCTACACCTTC. This sequence encodes CASSLGDRGREYGYTF.

The rearrangement joins TRBV5-4 to TRBJ2-2; TRBD2 aligns across 12 bases. The germline V gene encodes CDR1 SGHNT and CDR2 YYREEE (reference sequence). The CDR3 is 16 residues long. V shed 4 bases, J shed 3 bases, and the junction held 4 bases outside the gene matches. The CDR3 nucleotides are TGTGCCAGCAGCCCTGGACTAGCGGGATACACCGGGGAGCTGTTTTTT. Its protein is CASSPGLAGYTGELFF.

This clone was observed a few times. V is TRBV18 and J is TRBJ1-1; perhaps TRBD1 as D (5 bases). Germline values: CDR1 KGHSH, CDR2 LQKENI. This CDR3 has 14 amino acids. V dropped 4 bases and J dropped 2 bases, with 11 bases sitting between them. The CDR3 loop is CASSQSGPNTEAFF. CDR3 coding DNA: TGTGCCAGCTCACAATCAGGGCCCAACACTGAAGCTTTCTTT.

A few counts support this clone. CDR3 in DNA: TGTGCCAGCAGACCGCACACAGGGGTTGTTGGGGGAGGACGCAATGAGCAGTTCTTC. This encodes CASRPHTGVVGGGRNEQFF. The V call is TRBV2, the J call TRBJ2-1; D is possibly TRBD1 (7 bases). This CDR3 has 19 residues. From germline, CDR1 is SNHLY and CDR2 FYNNEI. Trimming left V 6 bases short and J 6 bases short, with 30 bases between. The full variable domain, completed using reference TRBV2 and TRBJ2-1, is EPEVTQTPSHQVTQMGQEVILRCVPISNHLYFYWYRQILGQKVEFLVSFYNNEISEKSEIFDDQFSVERPDGSNFTLKIRSTKLEDSAMYFCASRPHTGVVGGGRNEQFFGPGTRLTVL.

The chain combines TRBV27 with TRBJ1-2; 9 bases match TRBD1. CDR1 and CDR2 (germline): MNHEY, SMNVEV (reference sequence). V lost 4 bases, J lost 4 bases, and 7 bases stayed unmatched. This CDR3 has 15 residues. The CDR3 nucleotides are TGTGCCAGCAGTTCGCACAGGGGGCGGATCTATGGCTACACCTTC. This gives the protein CASSSHRGRIYGYTF.

V is TRBV10-3 and J is TRBJ2-2; D remains ambiguous. There are 15 residues in the CDR3. V was clipped by 0 bases and J by 2 bases, with 7 bases between them. Germline assignment: CDR1 ENHRY and CDR2 SYGVKD. The CDR3 protein is CAISESGENTGELFF. CDR3 DNA sequence: TGTGCCATCAGTGAGTCTGGAGAAAACACCGGGGAGCTGTTTTTT.

This sequence joins TRBV15 and TRBJ2-7, with 8 bases matching TRBD2. Trimming at V came to 0 bases and at J to 2 bases, leaving 9 bases not matched to a gene. Germline CDR1 and CDR2: LNHNV and YYDKDF (reference sequence). This CDR3 contains 17 residues. This CDR3 is CATSRDPTSGSPYEQYF. Written as DNA, the CDR3 is TGTGCCACCAGCAGAGATCCTACCAGCGGGAGCCCCTACGAGCAGTACTTC.